This is a list of T cell receptor beta chains from one sample in a study of technical replicates of blood from several donors. Produced via immunoSEQ multiplex PCR; TCRdb's table is partial and in-frame only. The repertoire holds about 60,000 clones, 87% seen once, with about 5.5% in the top ten. The sequenced material came from PBMCs. These receptors originate from a human donor in good health. Some clones in this sample may be carry-over from other donors' samples. Both conserved end residues are trimmed from each CDR3. Clone size is given for some rows only: seen once, a few or many times, or a class if the clone is expanded.

TRBV27	NA	ASSLAGGYEQY
TRBV2	NA	ASSAPGGTDTQY
TRBV13	NA	ASNSRDRRQETQY
TRBV19	NA	ASSQRPGLGGQAGELF
TRBV9	NA	ASSAFSGTSGRREQY
TRBV4-1	NA	ASSPKDREGEKLF
TRBV7-6	NA	ASSFGQGVILGTEAF
TRBV30	NA	AWSVQPGLAGEY
TRBV7-2	few	ASSLLALNYNEQF
TRBV5-4	NA	ASSPAGSPTDTQY
TRBV29-1	NA	SGRVAGRETQY
TRBV11-2	NA	ASSSRDRGGETQY
TRBV6-5	NA	ASSPPGQRSTEAF
TRBV2	NA	ASSFFPGLAGGYDEQY
TRBV4-3	NA	ASSQGRGRRTGELF
TRBV6-5	NA	ASSYEGAATNEKLF
TRBV7-9	NA	ASAHAGQGLTTEAF
TRBV13	NA	ASSSRTEYQETQY
TRBV7-2	NA	ASSLGGGAEETQY
TRBV6-1	NA	ASSERENQPQH
TRBV9	NA	ASSTLANSRNEQF
TRBV5-5	NA	ASSLAPSSPGNIQY
TRBV2	NA	ASRLRASGGALKTDTQY
TRBV6-5	NA	ASSYSSNSYEQY
TRBV5-4	NA	ASSLDMSNQPQH
TRBV7-2	few	ASSQGGSTDTQY
TRBV2	NA	ASRAIGGNTGELF
TRBV5-6	NA	ASSLRTKGV
TRBV7-9	NA	ASSLGGANTEAF
TRBV7-2	once	ASSPDRGGGYT
TRBV7-3	NA	ASGLGGSYEQY
TRBV9	NA	ASSPGQGDYGYT
TRBV4-2	medium-sized	ASSPSQGASNEKLF
TRBV29-1	few	SVRTADQPQH
TRBV7-3	NA	ASSFGGTGADEQF
TRBV7-2	NA	ASSFEGALNEKLF
TRBV4-3	NA	ASSGRTRGNTGELF
TRBV7-2	NA	ASSPVLAETQY
TRBV5-8	NA	ASSYLAGGLSYNEQF
TRBV29-1	NA	SAPAAGGDSPLH
TRBV18	NA	ASSPMGQEANTEAF
TRBV7-2	NA	ASSLGQLNTEAF
TRBV15	NA	ATSRKRGWNTEAF
TRBV6-5	NA	ASRIQWVSTGELF
TRBV7-9	NA	ASILWASSGNTIY
TRBV4-2	NA	ASSHGGLATYEQY
TRBV16	once	ASSQASGKETQY
TRBV15	NA	ATSRGSGRDTGELF